These T cell receptor beta chains were read from a single sample in a study of T cell clonotyping in hematopoietic cell transplantation. The table came from immunoSEQ multiplex PCR; TCRdb's copy has only in-frame clones and leaves some out. This table has roughly 15,000 clones, approximately 85% appearing once. Sample: peripheral blood mononuclear cells. All receptors derive from a woman aged 40 to 50 in good health. Some clones in this sample may be carry-over from other donors' samples. Both conserved end residues are part of each CDR3. A D gene is named only where the DNA matches it firmly. Clone size is given for some rows only: seen once, a few or many times, or a class if the clone is expanded.

v_call	clone_size	d_call	j_call	cdr3_nt	cdr3_aa
TRBV23-1	NA	NA	TRBJ2-7	TGCGCCAGCAGTCAAAGGGCGCGGCAGGGACACGAGCAGTACTTC	CASSQRARQGHEQYF
TRBV4-3	NA	NA	TRBJ2-1	TGCGCCAGCAGCCTCATTACTGGGACGGATTCCTACAATGAGCAGTTCTTC	CASSLITGTDSYNEQFF
TRBV20-1	NA	NA	TRBJ1-1	TGCAGTGCTATCTTGAATGTGGAAGCTTTCTTT	CSAILNVEAFF
TRBV27	few	NA	TRBJ2-7	TGTGCCAGCAGTTTGGGACTGCCTTACGAGCAGTACTTC	CASSLGLPYEQYF
TRBV29-1	NA	NA	TRBJ1-1	TGCAGCGTTAAAACCATCCACAGTAACACTGAAGCTTTCTTT	CSVKTIHSNTEAFF
TRBV9	NA	NA	TRBJ2-7	TGTGCCAGCAGCCCCTATCGGGATCGCTACGAGCAGTACTTC	CASSPYRDRYEQYF
TRBV6-4	once	TRBD1	TRBJ2-3	TGTGCCAGCAGTGACAGGGGGCGCACAGATACGCAGTATTTT	CASSDRGRTDTQYF
TRBV7-2	NA	TRBD1	TRBJ1-1	TGTGCCAGCAGCTTTTGGACAGGGGCGGGGGCTGAAGCTTTCTTT	CASSFWTGAGAEAFF
TRBV29-1	NA	NA	TRBJ1-2	TGCAGCGCCAAACCCCAGTATGGCTACACCTTC	CSAKPQYGYTF
TRBV12-2	NA	NA	TRBJ2-1	TGTGCAAGTCGCTTAACCAACAGGGCGCAATTAGCGGGAGGGTGGAATGAGCAGTTCTTC	CASRLTNRAQLAGGWNEQFF
TRBV10-3	NA	NA	TRBJ1-5	TGTGCCATCAGTGATACGGCAGGTTATAGCAATCAGCCCCAGCATTTT	CAISDTAGYSNQPQHF
TRBV19	NA	NA	TRBJ1-3	TGTGCCAGTTGCTTCCGGGGAGGTGGAAACACCATATATTTT	CASCFRGGGNTIYF
TRBV5-1	NA	TRBD2	TRBJ2-1	TGCGCCAGCAGCTTAACGGGAGGGTCCTACAATGAGCAGTTCTTC	CASSLTGGSYNEQFF
TRBV9	NA	NA	TRBJ2-2	TGTGCCAGCAGCCAAACGGGACAAGCGAACACCGGGGAGCTGTTTTTT	CASSQTGQANTGELFF
TRBV7-7	NA	TRBD1	TRBJ2-7	TGTGCCTCCAGGACCCGGACAGGGGTTAGCGAGCAGTACTTC	CASRTRTGVSEQYF
TRBV7-2	NA	TRBD1	TRBJ2-5	TGTGCCAGCAGATTGACACAGGGGTATGAGACCCAGTACTTC	CASRLTQGYETQYF
TRBV7-2	NA	NA	TRBJ2-3	TGTGCCAGCAGCCGGGCTGGGGTTGGCACAGATACGCAGTATTTT	CASSRAGVGTDTQYF
TRBV9	NA	TRBD2	TRBJ2-1	TGTGCCAGCAGCGTTAGCGGGAGGGCTTCGGGGAATGAGCAGTTCTTC	CASSVSGRASGNEQFF
TRBV2	NA	NA	TRBJ1-1	TGTGCCAGCAGTACTCGGGGAGCGAACACTGAAGCTTTCTTT	CASSTRGANTEAFF
TRBV5-4	NA	TRBD1	TRBJ1-1	TGTGCCAGCAACAAAGGGACAGAGCTGAACACTGAAGCTTTCTTT	CASNKGTELNTEAFF
TRBV19	NA	TRBD2	TRBJ2-7	TGTGCCAGTAGTAGGGCTAGCGGGAGCTACGAGCAGTACTTC	CASSRASGSYEQYF
TRBV19	NA	NA	TRBJ1-2	TGTGCCAGTAGTATAGAAGGCCTCGGGGTCCGACCTAACTATGGCTACACCTTC	CASSIEGLGVRPNYGYTF
TRBV27	once	NA	TRBJ1-6	TGTGCCAGCAGGGATGGGCAATCCTATAATTCACCCCTCCACTTT	CASRDGQSYNSPLHF
TRBV7-7	NA	NA	TRBJ2-5	TGTGCCAGCAGCTTAGAACGCCCGGGTGTGGGGACCCAGTACTTC	CASSLERPGVGTQYF
TRBV11-2	NA	NA	TRBJ2-5	TGTGCCAGCAGCGCAACCACAGCGGGTCCGAAGACCCAGTACTTC	CASSATTAGPKTQYF
TRBV9	NA	TRBD2	TRBJ2-5	TGTGCCAGCAGCGTAGCGGGGACTAGCGGAGACCCCCAAGAGACCCAGTACTTC	CASSVAGTSGDPQETQYF
TRBV18	NA	TRBD2	TRBJ2-7	TGTGCCAGCTCACCACCGGCTAGCGGGCCCGGCGAGCAGTACTTC	CASSPPASGPGEQYF
TRBV11-1	once	NA	TRBJ2-4	TGTGCCAGCAGCTTGTCCTTGTCCAAAAACATTCAGTACTTC	CASSLSLSKNIQYF
TRBV4-3	NA	NA	TRBJ2-1	TGCGCCAGCAGCCAAGCCGTGTGGGATGAGCAGTTCTTC	CASSQAVWDEQFF
TRBV2	NA	NA	TRBJ1-1	TGTGCCAGCAATGGGGCGCCGAACACTGAAGCTTTCTTT	CASNGAPNTEAFF
TRBV5-1	NA	TRBD1	TRBJ2-2	TGCGCCAGCAGTCGAGCCGGGACAGGGCTGGCCGGGGAGCTGTTTTTT	CASSRAGTGLAGELFF
TRBV5-1	NA	TRBD2	TRBJ2-5	TGCGCCAGCAGCTTGGCCCTACTAGCGGGACAAGAGACCCAGTACTTC	CASSLALLAGQETQYF
TRBV28	NA	NA	TRBJ2-2	TGTGCCGCTATTAGCGGTACCGGGGAGCTGTTTTTT	CAAISGTGELFF
TRBV2	NA	TRBD1	TRBJ2-7	TGTGCCAGCAGTGATTTTTCGTCGGGACAGGGGCTGAACGAGCAGTACTTC	CASSDFSSGQGLNEQYF
TRBV7-6	NA	NA	TRBJ2-7	TGTGCCAGCAGCTTCAAAGCCGGGACTTCGCCAATTTACGAGCAGTACTTC	CASSFKAGTSPIYEQYF
TRBV19	NA	NA	TRBJ2-7	TGTGCCAGTACTGGCAGAGGGAGGTACGAGCAGTACTTC	CASTGRGRYEQYF
TRBV30	NA	NA	TRBJ2-5	TGTGCCTGGAACCGCGGGGCAGTACAAGAGACCCAGTACTTC	CAWNRGAVQETQYF
TRBV19	NA	NA	TRBJ2-7	TGTGCCAGTCGGCCGGTCCAGAGCTCCTACGAGCAGTACTTC	CASRPVQSSYEQYF
TRBV4-2	NA	NA	TRBJ2-1	TGTGCCAGCAGCCCCCCACGGAGCGTTTCCTACAATGAGCAGTTCTTC	CASSPPRSVSYNEQFF
TRBV29-1	NA	NA	TRBJ1-2	TGCAGCGTTGAAGCCTTTCGGGCTAGTGGCTACACCTTC	CSVEAFRASGYTF
TRBV6-5	few	NA	TRBJ1-6	TGTGCCAGCAGGGACCCTGGGGGGAATTCACCCCTCCACTTT	CASRDPGGNSPLHF
TRBV7-8	NA	NA	TRBJ1-2	TGTGCCAGCAGCTTTATGGGGACCTATGGCTACACCTTC	CASSFMGTYGYTF
TRBV29-1	NA	NA	TRBJ2-7	TGCAGCGTTAATGACGGTGACGAGCAGTACTTC	CSVNDGDEQYF
TRBV5-1	NA	NA	TRBJ2-3	TGCGCCAGCAGCCTACGGACCAGCTTGAAAGATACGCAGTATTTT	CASSLRTSLKDTQYF
TRBV28	NA	TRBD1	TRBJ1-5	TGTGCCAGCAGCCCTACAGGGGGCACAGGCAATCAGCCCCAGCATTTT	CASSPTGGTGNQPQHF
TRBV28	NA	NA	TRBJ1-6	TGTGCCAGCAGTTCGGACCCGCGAGGCGCTTCACCCCTCCACTTT	CASSSDPRGASPLHF
TRBV11-2	NA	NA	TRBJ2-7	TGTGCCAGCGTAGGAGAGAGGGGGATAATATACGAGCAGTACTTC	CASVGERGIIYEQYF
TRBV5-1	few	NA	TRBJ2-2	TGCGCCAGCAGCGACACCGGGGAGCTGTTTTTT	CASSDTGELFF